The present T cell receptor beta chain was sequenced within a study of shared clonotypes between healthy human individuals. This CDR3 is built from 12 residues. Germline V CDR1 and CDR2: MNHNS, SASEGT. The V end was cut by 6 bases, the J end by 3 bases, with 9 bases between. Healthy adults negative for HIV, lacking recent acute infections or vaccinations, served as donors. Assay used: immunoSEQ multiplex PCR; TCRdb lists only in-frame clones, some missing. The table includes about 490,000 clones, approximately 84% detected once. Sequencing used PBMCs. This TCR was sampled from a woman aged 35 to 49 in good health. Some clones in this sample may be carry-over from other donors' samples. V and J are TRBV6-1 and TRBJ2-7; D remains unclear. CDR3 DNA sequence: TGTGCCAGCAGAACAGAAATCTACGAGCAGTACTTC. This sequence encodes CASRTEIYEQYF.